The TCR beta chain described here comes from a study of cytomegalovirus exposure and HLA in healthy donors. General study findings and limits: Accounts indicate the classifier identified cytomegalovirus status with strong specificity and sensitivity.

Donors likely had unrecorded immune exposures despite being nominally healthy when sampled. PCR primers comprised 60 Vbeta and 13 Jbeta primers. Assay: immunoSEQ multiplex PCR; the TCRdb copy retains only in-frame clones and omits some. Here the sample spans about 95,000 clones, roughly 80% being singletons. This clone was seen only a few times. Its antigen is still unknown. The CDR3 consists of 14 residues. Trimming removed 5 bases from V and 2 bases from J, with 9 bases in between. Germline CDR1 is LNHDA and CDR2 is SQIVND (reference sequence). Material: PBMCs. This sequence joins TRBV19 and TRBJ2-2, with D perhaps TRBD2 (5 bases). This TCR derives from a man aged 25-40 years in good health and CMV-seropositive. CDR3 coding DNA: TGTGCCAGTAGTGTAAGCGGAAACACCGGGGAGCTGTTTTTT. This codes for CASSVSGNTGELFF.